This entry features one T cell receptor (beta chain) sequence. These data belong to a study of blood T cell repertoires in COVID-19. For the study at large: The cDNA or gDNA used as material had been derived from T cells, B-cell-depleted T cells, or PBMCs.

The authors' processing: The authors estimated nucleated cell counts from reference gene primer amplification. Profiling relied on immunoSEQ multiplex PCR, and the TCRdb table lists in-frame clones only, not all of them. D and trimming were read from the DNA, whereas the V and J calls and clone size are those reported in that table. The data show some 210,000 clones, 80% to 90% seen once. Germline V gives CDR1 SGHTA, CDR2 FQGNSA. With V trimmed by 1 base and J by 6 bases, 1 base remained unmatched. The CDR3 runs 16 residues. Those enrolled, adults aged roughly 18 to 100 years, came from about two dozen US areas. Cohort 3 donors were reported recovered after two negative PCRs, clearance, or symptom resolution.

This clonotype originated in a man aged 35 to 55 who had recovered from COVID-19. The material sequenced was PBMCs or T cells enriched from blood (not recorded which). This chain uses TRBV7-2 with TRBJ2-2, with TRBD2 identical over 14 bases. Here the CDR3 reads CASSLGLAGGPGELFF. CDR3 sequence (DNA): TGTGCCAGCAGCTTAGGACTAGCGGGAGGGCCCGGGGAGCTGTTTTTT. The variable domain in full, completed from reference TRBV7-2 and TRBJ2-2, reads GAGVSQSPSNKVTEKGKDVELRCDPISGHTALYWYRQSLGQGLEFLIYFQGNSAPDKSGLPSDRFSAERTGGSVSTLTIQRTQQEDSAVYLCASSLGLAGGPGELFFGEGSRLTVL.